This T cell receptor (beta chain) appears in the sequencing data of a study of blood T cells in healthy people across ages. Findings of the study overall: A conclusive naive versus antigen-experienced comparison was prevented by the unsorted PBMCs. Age advanced and TCR beta diversity per million T cells fell, roughly linearly.

With a J-beta primer mix and a sample-barcoded 5' primer, a second PCR ran about 6 to 11 cycles. TCRdb called the 5' RACE reads again in MiXCR, with one record for every CDR3 protein. The sample contains some 880,000 distinct CDR3 sequences, under 40% of which appear only once. The CDR3 consists of 15 residues. V gave up 6 bases and J gave up 4 bases, with 19 bases separating them. Germline CDR1 and CDR2: SGHRS and YFSETQ. A word on this clonotype: The antigen is not known.

The V call is TRBV5-1, the J call TRBJ1-2; no reliable D call. The specimen was blood. The receptor was isolated from a young man in good health. Here the CDR3 DNA reads TGCGCCAGCACCCGGAGGGCCTCTGCGGGCTATGGCTACACCTTC. Translating gives CASTRRASAGYGYTF. The entire variable domain, with the rest obtained from reference TRBV5-1 and TRBJ1-2, is as follows: KAGVTQTPRYLIKTRGQQVTLSCSPISGHRSVSWYQQTPGQGLQFLFEYFSETQRNKGNFPGRFSGRQFSNSRSEMNVSTLELGDSALYLCASTRRASAGYGYTFGSGTRLTVV.